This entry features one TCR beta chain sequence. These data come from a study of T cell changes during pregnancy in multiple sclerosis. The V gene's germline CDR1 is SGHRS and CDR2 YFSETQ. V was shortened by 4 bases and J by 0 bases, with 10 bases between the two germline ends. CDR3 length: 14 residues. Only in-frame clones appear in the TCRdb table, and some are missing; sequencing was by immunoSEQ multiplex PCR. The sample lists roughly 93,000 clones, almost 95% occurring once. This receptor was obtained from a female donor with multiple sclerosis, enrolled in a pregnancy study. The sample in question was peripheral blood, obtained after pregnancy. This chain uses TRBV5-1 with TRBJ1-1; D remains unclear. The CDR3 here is CASSPRTVNTEAFF. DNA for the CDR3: TGCGCCAGCAGCCCTCGGACTGTGAACACTGAAGCTTTCTTT.